These T cell receptor beta chains were read from a single sample in a study of patients and donors after allogeneic stem cell transplantation. One entry per CDR3 protein, called by TCRdb with MiXCR from the RT-PCR reads. The sample has some 200,000 distinct CDR3 sequences, 40% to 45% seen once. Material: blood, either unsorted or a sorted T cell fraction (not recorded which). The receptor source for this set is a human donor who was either an allogeneic HSCT recipient or a stem cell or donor lymphocyte infusion donor (not recorded which). It is not recorded whose cells these are; they may come from a transplant donor. CDR3s include the opening cysteine and the closing phenylalanine or tryptophan. D genes are given only for firm matches. Not all rows give a size; the values are once, few, many and, for expanded clones, a class.

j_call | cdr3_length | d_call | v_call | clone_size | cdr3_nt | cdr3_aa
TRBJ1-1 | 11 | . | TRBV29-1 | few | TGCAGCGTTGTGGAGGGAATTGAAGCTTTCTTT | CSVVEGIEAFF
TRBJ2-5 | 13 | . | TRBV10-3 | once | TGTGCCATCAGTAGGGGTGCTAAAGAGACCCAGTACTTC | CAISRGAKETQYF
TRBJ1-1 | 15 | TRBD1 | TRBV27 | . | TGTGCCAGCAGCCTCCGGGACAGGGGGCCCACTGAAGCTTTCTTT | CASSLRDRGPTEAFF
TRBJ1-2 | 11 | . | TRBV29-1 | . | TGCAGCGTTGACCCTGGCTACGGCTACACCTTC | CSVDPGYGYTF
TRBJ2-1 | 14 | TRBD2 | TRBV2 | . | TGTGCCAGCAGTGTAGCGGGACGTTACAATGAGCAGTTCTTC | CASSVAGRYNEQFF
TRBJ2-3 | 16 | . | TRBV7-3 | . | TGTGCCAGCAGCTTAGGTCTGGGATACCGCACAGATACGCAGTATTTT | CASSLGLGYRTDTQYF
TRBJ2-3 | 15 | TRBD1 | TRBV6-2/TRBV6-3 | . | TGTGCCAGCAGTTACTTCGGGACAGACACAGATACGCAGTATTTT | CASSYFGTDTDTQYF
TRBJ2-7 | 13 | TRBD2 | TRBV27 | . | TGTGCCAGCAGTGTAGGGAGGGCCTACGAGCAGTACTTC | CASSVGRAYEQYF
TRBJ2-7 | 15 | . | TRBV4-1 | . | TGCGCCAGCAGCCGCACAGGTGAAGGGACCTACGAGCAGTACTTC | CASSRTGEGTYEQYF
TRBJ1-1 | 16 | . | TRBV21-1 | few | TGTGCCAGCAGCAAAACCCGGGACAGGGCCTCAACTGAAGCTTTCTTT | CASSKTRDRASTEAFF
TRBJ1-1 | 12 | . | TRBV7-8 | . | TGTGCCAGCAGCTTAGGGGCTGGACCTACCTCCTTT | CASSLGAGPTSF
TRBJ2-7 | 17 | TRBD2 | TRBV6-5 | . | TGTGCCAGCAGACCGGGACTAGCGGGAGGGCCCTCATACGAGCAGTACTTC | CASRPGLAGGPSYEQYF
TRBJ2-1 | 15 | TRBD2 | TRBV7-2 | . | TGTGCCAGCAGCCGAGAGGCGGGAGGCCACAATGAGCAGTTCTTC | CASSREAGGHNEQFF
TRBJ2-7 | 13 | . | TRBV29-1 | . | TGCAGCGTCGGGGGACCCCGGACCTACGAGCAGTACTTC | CSVGGPRTYEQYF
TRBJ2-2 | 13 | . | TRBV21-1 | . | TGTGCCAGCCGCCGTTACAGCTCCGGGGAGCTGTTTTTT | CASRRYSSGELFF
TRBJ1-1 | 15 | . | TRBV12-3/TRBV12-4 | few | TGTGCCAGCAGAAATTCAGTCGGGGGCCACACTGAAGCTTTCTTT | CASRNSVGGHTEAFF
TRBJ2-7 | 13 | . | TRBV20-1 | . | TGCAGTGCTACCTTTCCCGACTCCTACGAGCAGTACTTC | CSATFPDSYEQYF
TRBJ1-1 | 14 | TRBD1 | TRBV12-3/TRBV12-4 | many | TGTGCCAGCAGTTTACAGGGGGCGAGCACTGAAGCTTTCTTT | CASSLQGASTEAFF
TRBJ2-1 | 14 | . | TRBV13 | . | TGTGCCAGCAGCTTAGGTCGCGGAGTCGATGAGCAGTTCTTC | CASSLGRGVDEQFF
TRBJ2-5 | 17 | TRBD2 | TRBV7-9 | . | TGTGCCAGCAGCTTACCGAGACTAGCGGGAGTATTGGAGACCCAGTACTTC | CASSLPRLAGVLETQYF
TRBJ1-4 | 18 | . | TRBV6-6 | few | TGTGCCAGCAGTATACCCAGGGAACGAGGGGGAAGAAATGAAAAACTGTTTTTT | CASSIPRERGGRNEKLFF
TRBJ1-5 | 15 | . | TRBV12-3/TRBV12-4 | few | TGTGCCAGCAGTTTTCTTCGGTATAGCAATCAGCCCCAGCATTTT | CASSFLRYSNQPQHF
TRBJ1-5 | 15 | . | TRBV10-3 | . | TGTGCCATCAGTGGACAGTCTGATAGCAATCAGCCCCAGCATTTT | CAISGQSDSNQPQHF
TRBJ2-2 | 17 | TRBD1 | TRBV12-3/TRBV12-4 | few | TGTGCCAGCAGTCGACCGGGACAGGACGAAAACACCGGGGAGCTGTTTTTT | CASSRPGQDENTGELFF
TRBJ1-4 | 16 | . | TRBV4-2 | . | TGTGCCAGCAGCCAAGAGGGGGCAGCAACTAATGAAAAACTGTTTTTT | CASSQEGAATNEKLFF
TRBJ1-1 | 13 | . | TRBV29-1 | . | TGCAGCGTCCAAATCAGGGAGAACACTGAAGCTTTCTTT | CSVQIRENTEAFF
TRBJ1-4 | 15 | . | TRBV28 | . | TGTGCCAGCAGTTTTGCAGGGGCAACTAATGAAAAACTGTTTTTT | CASSFAGATNEKLFF